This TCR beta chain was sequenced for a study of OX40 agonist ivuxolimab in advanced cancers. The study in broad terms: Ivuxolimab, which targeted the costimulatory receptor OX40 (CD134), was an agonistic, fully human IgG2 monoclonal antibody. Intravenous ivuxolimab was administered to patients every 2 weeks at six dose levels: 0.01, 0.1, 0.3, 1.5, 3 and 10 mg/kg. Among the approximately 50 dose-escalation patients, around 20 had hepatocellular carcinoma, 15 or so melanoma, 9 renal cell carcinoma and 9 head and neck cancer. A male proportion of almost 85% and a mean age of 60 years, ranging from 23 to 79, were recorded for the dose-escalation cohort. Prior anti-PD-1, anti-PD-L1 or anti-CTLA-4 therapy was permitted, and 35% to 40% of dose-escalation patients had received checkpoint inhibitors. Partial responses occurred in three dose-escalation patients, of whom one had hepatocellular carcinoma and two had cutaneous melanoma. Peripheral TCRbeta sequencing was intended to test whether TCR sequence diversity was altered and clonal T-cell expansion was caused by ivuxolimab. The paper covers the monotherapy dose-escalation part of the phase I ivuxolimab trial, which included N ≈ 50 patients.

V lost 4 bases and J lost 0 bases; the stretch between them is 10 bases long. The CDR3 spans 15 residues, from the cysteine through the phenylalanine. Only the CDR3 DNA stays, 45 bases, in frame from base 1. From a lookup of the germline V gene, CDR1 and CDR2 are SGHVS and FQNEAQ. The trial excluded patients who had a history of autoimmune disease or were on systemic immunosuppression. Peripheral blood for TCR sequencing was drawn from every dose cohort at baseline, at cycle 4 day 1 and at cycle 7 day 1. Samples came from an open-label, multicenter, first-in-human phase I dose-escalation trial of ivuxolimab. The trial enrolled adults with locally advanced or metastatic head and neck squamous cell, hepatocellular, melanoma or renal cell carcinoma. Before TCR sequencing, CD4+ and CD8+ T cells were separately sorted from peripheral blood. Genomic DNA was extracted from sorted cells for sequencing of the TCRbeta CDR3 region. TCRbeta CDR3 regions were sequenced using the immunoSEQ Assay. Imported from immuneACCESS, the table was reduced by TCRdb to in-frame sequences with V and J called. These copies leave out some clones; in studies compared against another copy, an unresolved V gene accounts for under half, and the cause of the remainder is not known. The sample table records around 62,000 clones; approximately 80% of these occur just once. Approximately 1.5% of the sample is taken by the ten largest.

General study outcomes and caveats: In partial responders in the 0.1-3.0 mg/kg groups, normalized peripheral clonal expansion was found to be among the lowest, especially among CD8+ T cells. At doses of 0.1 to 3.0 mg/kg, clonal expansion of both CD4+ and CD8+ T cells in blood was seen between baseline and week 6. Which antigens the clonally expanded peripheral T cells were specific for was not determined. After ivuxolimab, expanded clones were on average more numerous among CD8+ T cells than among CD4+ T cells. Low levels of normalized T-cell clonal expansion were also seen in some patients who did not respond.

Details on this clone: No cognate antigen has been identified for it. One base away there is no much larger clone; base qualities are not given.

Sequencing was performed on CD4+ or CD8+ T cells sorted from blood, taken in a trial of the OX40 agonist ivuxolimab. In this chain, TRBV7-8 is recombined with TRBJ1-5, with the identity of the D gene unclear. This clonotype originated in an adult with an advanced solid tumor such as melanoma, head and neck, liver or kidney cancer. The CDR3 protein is CASSSSRDSNQPQHF. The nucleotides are TGTGCCAGCAGCTCCTCGCGCGATAGCAATCAGCCCCAGCATTTT. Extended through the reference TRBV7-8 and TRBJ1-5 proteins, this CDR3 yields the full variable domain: GAGVSQSPRYKVAKRGQDVALRCDPISGHVSLFWYQQALGQGPEFLTYFQNEAQLDKSGLPSDRFFAERPEGSVSTLKIQRTQQEDSAVYLCASSSSRDSNQPQHFGDGTRLSIL.